The 26 T cell receptor beta chains listed next were all sequenced from one sample in a study of graft-versus-host responses after intestinal transplantation. The antigens these receptors bind are not known. TCRdb's copy holds only in-frame clones and misses some; the assay was immunoSEQ multiplex PCR. Here the sample spans some 140,000 clones, 80% to 95% being singletons. The sample in question was unstimulated CD4+ T cells sorted from spleen or lymph node cells, obtained before intestinal transplant. These receptor sequences come from a human donor who received an intestinal transplant.

There are a few counts of this clone. The chain employs TRBV30 and TRBJ2-1; perhaps TRBD2 as D (6 bases). The CDR3 loop spans 13 amino acids. Deletions cut 1 base from V and 7 bases from J, with 11 bases between. The germline V gene has CDR1 GTSNPN and CDR2 SVGIG (reference sequence). In nucleotides, the CDR3 is TGTGCCTGGAGTGGCGGCGGGGAAAATGAGCAGTTCTTC. It yields the protein CAWSGGGENEQFF.

The J gene is TRBJ1-1, the V gene TRBV6-5, with 8 bases aligning to TRBD1. V dropped 5 bases and J dropped 0; count of bases not matched to a gene: 2. CDR1 MNHEY and CDR2 SVGAGI come from the germline V gene. This CDR3 contains 14 residues. The CDR3 DNA reads as TGTGCCAGCAGTGACAGGGGTGTGAACACTGAAGCTTTCTTT. Protein sequence: CASSDRGVNTEAFF.

This chain connects TRBV27 to TRBJ2-7; 8 nucleotides agree with TRBD1. Germline CDR1 and CDR2: MNHEY and SMNVEV (reference sequence). Trimming at V came to 2 bases and at J to 1 base, leaving 7 bases not matched to a gene. This CDR3 spans 16 amino acids. This CDR3 is CASSLRETGASYEQYF. In nucleotides, the CDR3 is TGTGCCAGCAGTTTACGGGAGACAGGGGCTTCCTACGAGCAGTACTTC.

The V call is TRBV25-1, the J call TRBJ2-3; the D call may be TRBD1 or TRBD2 (6 bases each). Germline CDR1 MGHDK, CDR2 SYGVNS. V was trimmed by 1 base and J by 4 bases, leaving 18 bases between them. CDR3 size: 17 residues. CDR3 DNA sequence: TGTGCCAGCAGTGAATTTAGGTCCACCGGGGGCGCAGATACGCAGTATTTT. Its protein product is CASSEFRSTGGADTQYF.

The chain carries TRBV28 and TRBJ2-7; D gene ambiguous. Trimming removed 4 bases at V and 2 bases at J, with 9 bases between. The CDR3 has 13 amino acids. Germline CDR1 MDHEN, CDR2 SYDVKM. The CDR3 reads CASSSAPTYEQYF. In nucleotides, the CDR3 is TGTGCCAGCAGTTCCGCCCCAACCTACGAGCAGTACTTC.

This chain uses TRBV7-7 with TRBJ1-3; no firm D call. The CDR3 spans 15 residues. Trimming took 2 bases from V and 0 from J, leaving 8 bases between them. Germline V gene sequence: CDR1 SSHAT, CDR2 FNYEAQ (reference sequence). DNA for the CDR3: TGTGCCAGCAGCTTATCGAGGGTCTCTGGAAACACCATATATTTT. Translation gives CASSLSRVSGNTIYF. Full variable domain (rest looked up from reference TRBV7-7 and TRBJ1-3): GAGVSQSPRYKVTKRGQDVTLRCDPISSHATLYWYQQALGQGPEFLTYFNYEAQPDKSGLPSDRFSAERPEGSISTLTIQRTEQRDSAMYRCASSLSRVSGNTIYFGEGSWLTVV.

The chain has TRBV5-4 and TRBJ2-5; 10 nucleotides agree with TRBD2. The J segment lost 5 bases and the V segment lost 4 bases, leaving 8 bases of the junction unmatched. CDR3 length: 15 amino acids. Germline loops: CDR1 SGHNT, CDR2 YYREEE (reference sequence). CDR3 region: CASSLGLATGETQYF. CDR3 DNA: TGTGCCAGCAGCCTGGGACTAGCGACGGGTGAGACCCAGTACTTC.

This chain joins TRBV7-9 and TRBJ1-2; 8 bases are a match to TRBD1. Germline assignment: CDR1 SEHNR and CDR2 FQNEAQ (reference sequence). The CDR3 covers 15 residues. Germline trimming cut 0 bases from V and 2 bases from J; bases unmatched to any gene: 2. DNA of the CDR3: TGTGCCAGCAGCTTAGCGCAGGGGGCGAACTATGGCTACACCTTC. It translates to CASSLAQGANYGYTF.

The gene calls are TRBV6-1 and TRBJ1-5; D unclear. CDR3 length: 13 residues. Trimming pared 6 bases from V and 0 bases from J, leaving 6 bases between. Germline V lookup: CDR1 MNHNS, CDR2 SASEGT. This CDR3 reads CASRRNSNQPQHF. CDR3 bases: TGTGCCAGCAGAAGGAATAGCAATCAGCCCCAGCATTTT.

The V gene is TRBV11-3, the J gene TRBJ2-3; TRBD2 is a possible D gene (8 bases). The V end was cut by 5 bases, the J end by 3 bases, with 18 bases between. Germline loops: CDR1 SGHNT, CDR2 YENEEA. The CDR3 contains 16 residues. The CDR3 nucleotides are TGTGCCAGCAGCCACCGGGAGGGGGCTATGACAGATACGCAGTATTTT. Its protein is CASSHREGAMTDTQYF.

V gene TRBV30 combines with J gene TRBJ2-3; D is perhaps TRBD2 (7 bases). CDR3 length: 12 amino acids. V was trimmed by 3 bases and J by 6 bases, leaving 10 bases between them. Germline assignment: CDR1 GTSNPN and CDR2 SVGIG (reference sequence). CDR3 coding DNA: TGTGCCTGGAGGGAGGGGGGGGATACGCAGTATTTT. This sequence encodes CAWREGGDTQYF.

The chain recombines TRBV5-4 with TRBJ1-1, with no clear D. The CDR3 has 14 amino acids. Per germline, CDR1 SGHNT and CDR2 YYREEE (reference sequence). Trimming cost V 5 bases and J 0 bases, with 11 bases left between them. CDR3 sequence (DNA): TGTGCCAGCAGAGCGACACAAATGAACACTGAAGCTTTCTTT. Protein product: CASRATQMNTEAFF.

A single count supports this clone. This sequence joins TRBV9 and TRBJ2-2; 9 nucleotides match TRBD1. V shed 2 bases, J shed 3 bases, and the junction held 2 bases outside the gene matches. Germline CDR1 and CDR2: SGDLS and YYNGEE. CDR3 length equals 15 residues. The CDR3 protein is CASSVRTGDTGELFF. Written as DNA, the CDR3 is TGTGCCAGCAGCGTGAGGACAGGGGACACCGGGGAGCTGTTTTTT.

This chain uses TRBV5-1 with TRBJ2-7; 7 bases are a match to TRBD1. The CDR3 runs to 13 residues. Unmatched junction bases numbered 3, after V lost 6 bases and J lost 0 bases. Germline V lookup: CDR1 SGHRS, CDR2 YFSETQ. The CDR3 protein is CASNRQGSYEQYF. The CDR3 coding sequence is TGCGCCAGCAACCGACAGGGCTCCTACGAGCAGTACTTC.

V usage is TRBV7-8 and J usage is TRBJ2-5; no reliable D call. V lost 3 bases, J lost 4 bases, and 9 bases lay in between. There are 13 residues in the CDR3. In germline, CDR1 is SGHVS, CDR2 FQNEAQ. CDR3 bases: TGTGCCAGCAGCTTCGTGGCAGGAGAGACCCAGTACTTC. It encodes CASSFVAGETQYF.

The chain joins TRBV28 to TRBJ1-1; TRBD1 agrees at 12 bases. Germline V gene lookup returns CDR1 MDHEN and CDR2 SYDVKM. The CDR3 length is 15 residues. V lost 3 bases and J lost 6; bases outside the gene matches: 5. CDR3 amino acids: CASSFTGQGASEAFF. The CDR3 DNA sequence: TGTGCCAGCAGTTTCACGGGACAGGGGGCCTCTGAAGCTTTCTTT.

This rearrangement joins TRBV6-5 to TRBJ2-1; D is perhaps TRBD2 (5 bases). V dropped 5 bases and J dropped 8 bases, with 16 bases sitting between them. The CDR3 consists of 14 residues. Germline V gene sequence: CDR1 MNHEY, CDR2 SVGAGI. Here the CDR3 reads CASSAGIPVDEQFF. CDR3 nucleotide sequence: TGTGCCAGCAGTGCCGGGATCCCCGTGGATGAGCAGTTCTTC.

The chain combines TRBV5-4 with TRBJ2-3; D is ambiguous. The CDR3 has 15 residues. Trimming shortened V by 4 bases and J by 0 bases, and 12 bases separated the two germline ends. The germline gives CDR1 SGHNT, CDR2 YYREEE (reference sequence). CDR3 residues: CASSQDLFSTDTQYF. As DNA, the CDR3 is TGTGCCAGCAGCCAGGACCTTTTCAGCACAGATACGCAGTATTTT.

V usage is TRBV7-7 and J usage is TRBJ2-3; 9 nucleotides align to TRBD2. There are 14 residues in the CDR3. The ends lost 3 bases at V and 4 bases at J; junction bases unmatched: 2. The V gene's germline CDR1 is SSHAT and CDR2 FNYEAQ (reference sequence). The CDR3, as DNA: TGTGCCAGCAGCTTGGGACTAGCCCCAGATACGCAGTATTTT. This codes for CASSLGLAPDTQYF.

V usage is TRBV5-1 and J usage is TRBJ2-1, with 11 bases that match TRBD2. V shed 4 bases, J shed 11 bases, and the junction held 8 bases outside the gene matches. Germline lookup yields CDR1 SGHRS and CDR2 YFSETQ. The CDR3 loop spans 14 amino acids. The CDR3 nucleotides are TGCGCCAGCAGCCCGACTAGCGGGACGCTTCAGCAGTTCTTC. Encoded protein: CASSPTSGTLQQFF.

This chain links TRBV27 with TRBJ1-2; D gene unclear. This CDR3 comprises 15 residues. V lost 0 bases and J lost 8, with 16 bases in between. CDR1 and CDR2 (germline): MNHEY, SMNVEV (reference sequence). CDR3 residues: CASSLSARWSEGYTF. CDR3 nucleotide sequence: TGTGCCAGCAGTTTATCGGCCAGGTGGAGTGAAGGCTACACCTTC.

The chain employs TRBV30 and TRBJ2-7; maybe TRBD2 (5 bases). This CDR3 region has 13 residues. Germline V CDR1 and CDR2: GTSNPN, SVGIG (reference sequence). V dropped 8 bases and J dropped 3 bases, with 17 bases sitting between them. In DNA, the CDR3 is TGTGCCGCCGAGGGAGCATTGAGCTACGAGCAGTACTTC. This sequence encodes CAAEGALSYEQYF.

The chain recombines TRBV5-5 with TRBJ1-2, with D tentatively TRBD1 (6 bases). From germline, CDR1 is SGHKS and CDR2 YYEKEE (reference sequence). Trimming shortened V by 4 bases and J by 4 bases, and 17 bases separated the two germline ends. The CDR3 runs 15 residues. The DNA of the CDR3 is TGTGCCAGCAGCACCGGAATTACAGGGATCTATGGCTACACCTTC. Translation: CASSTGITGIYGYTF.

The chain is built from TRBV18 and TRBJ2-7, with no clear D. V gave up 6 bases and J gave up 6 bases, with 12 bases separating them. This CDR3 contains 12 residues. Germline assignment: CDR1 KGHSH and CDR2 LQKENI. In DNA form, the CDR3 reads TGTGCCAGCTCCCCAAGAGGATTCGAGCAGTACTTC. This sequence encodes CASSPRGFEQYF.

The gene calls are TRBV4-1 and TRBJ2-7, with D unclear. Germline CDR1 and CDR2: MGHRA and YSYEKL. The CDR3 covers 15 residues. V gave up 0 bases and J gave up 2 bases, with 11 bases separating them. The CDR3 DNA reads as TGCGCCAGCAGCCAAGAACGCGGAACGCCCTACGAGCAGTACTTC. Protein sequence: CASSQERGTPYEQYF.

The chain links TRBV6-1 to TRBJ2-7, with 10 bases fitting TRBD2. Germline CDR1 MNHNS, CDR2 SASEGT. The CDR3 length is 17 residues. J was trimmed by 5 bases and V by 3 bases; bases with no gene match: 13. CDR3 sequence reads: CASSEGTSAYRPHEQYF. In DNA form, the CDR3 reads TGTGCCAGCAGTGAGGGGACTAGCGCATACCGACCCCACGAGCAGTACTTC.